These T cell receptor beta chains were read from a single sample in a study of CD8 T cells in Susac syndrome. MiXCR, applied by TCRdb to the immunoSEQ multiplex PCR reads, yields one record per CDR3 protein. The sample gives some 150,000 distinct CDR3 sequences, 95% of which show up once; 0.14% to 0.15% is in the top ten. Sequencing input: CD8+ T cells from PBMCs. The source is a human donor with multiple sclerosis. Both conserved end residues are part of each CDR3. A D gene is named only where the DNA matches it firmly. Clone size is not always given. Where it is, it says once, few, many or a class for expanded clones.

size | D | J | V | DNA | CDR3
few | NA | TRBJ2-1 | TRBV19 | TGTGCCAGCGAAGGGGGTGAGCAGTTCTTC | CASEGGEQFF
NA | NA | TRBJ2-1 | TRBV5-6 | TGTGCCAGCGGCTCTTGGGGCAATGAGCAGTTCTTC | CASGSWGNEQFF
NA | TRBD2 | TRBJ2-1 | TRBV6-5 | TGTGCCAGCAGTTCAAAACTAGCGGCACCCTACAATGAGCAGTTCTTC | CASSSKLAAPYNEQFF
NA | NA | TRBJ2-1 | TRBV7-9 | TGTGCCAGCAGCTCCCGCGGCCGGAGCTCCTACAATGAGCAGTTCTTC | CASSSRGRSSYNEQFF
NA | NA | TRBJ2-2 | TRBV13 | TGTGCCAGCAGCTTAGGGGTCGCGAACACCGGGGAGCTGTTTTTT | CASSLGVANTGELFF
NA | TRBD2 | TRBJ2-7 | TRBV27 | TGTGCCAGCAGTTCTAGCGGGGGAGTATCCCACGAGCAGTACTTC | CASSSSGGVSHEQYF
NA | NA | TRBJ2-2 | TRBV11-2 | TGTGCCAGCAGCTCCTTAGCGGTGAACACCGGGGAGCTGTTTTTT | CASSSLAVNTGELFF
NA | TRBD2 | TRBJ2-1 | TRBV5-4 | TGTGCCAGCAGTTATGGGACTACAGGCCCTAATGAGCAGTTCTTC | CASSYGTTGPNEQFF
NA | NA | TRBJ2-2 | TRBV29-1 | TGCAGCGTCTCCCTACGGGGGTCGAACACCGGGGAGCTGTTTTTT | CSVSLRGSNTGELFF
once | TRBD1 | TRBJ2-1 | TRBV11-2 | TGTGCCAGCAGCCTCACGACAGGGTATAGTCGAACCTACAATGAGCAGTTCTTC | CASSLTTGYSRTYNEQFF
NA | NA | TRBJ2-7 | TRBV15 | TGTGCCACCTCCGCTACCCGGTCCGAGCAGTACTTC | CATSATRSEQYF
NA | NA | TRBJ1-1 | TRBV14 | TGTGCCAGCAGCCAAGGGGCACCTAGGGGCACTGAAGCTTTCTTT | CASSQGAPRGTEAFF
once | NA | TRBJ2-3 | TRBV7-9 | TGTGCCAGCAGCCATGTTTTACAGGACACAGATACGCAGTATTTT | CASSHVLQDTDTQYF
NA | NA | TRBJ2-3 | TRBV6-5 | TGTGCCAGCAGTTACTCCCTGTTCGGGACAGATACGCAGTATTTT | CASSYSLFGTDTQYF
NA | NA | TRBJ1-6 | TRBV6-5 | TGTGCCAGCAGTTACGGGGGTCATTCACCCCTCCACTTT | CASSYGGHSPLHF
NA | NA | TRBJ2-1 | TRBV24-1 | TGTGCCACCAGTGATATCCATGAGCAGTTCTTC | CATSDIHEQFF
NA | NA | TRBJ2-7 | TRBV18 | TGTGCCAGCTCATTCGCAGGGGAAATCGCCTACGAGCAGTACTTC | CASSFAGEIAYEQYF
NA | TRBD1 | TRBJ2-3 | TRBV20-1 | TGCAGTGCTACGGGACAGGGAACATATCCAAACACAGATACGCAGTATTTT | CSATGQGTYPNTDTQYF
NA | TRBD1 | TRBJ2-7 | TRBV6-6 | TGTGCCAGCAGTACCGGGGACAGCAGGGTGGTAGCCGAGCAGTACTTC | CASSTGDSRVVAEQYF
NA | NA | TRBJ2-5 | TRBV29-1 | TGCAGCGTTGAAGCGGAAGGGGGGCCCCAGTACTTC | CSVEAEGGPQYF